This T cell receptor (beta chain) appears in the sequencing data of a study of T cell changes during pregnancy in multiple sclerosis (dated by TCRdb to about 2019). As for the study more broadly: The study examined how the T cell repertoire changed over the course of pregnancy in women with multiple sclerosis.

V is reduced by 5 bases and J by 4 bases, leaving a spacing of 9 bases between them. Looking up the germline V gene (reference sequence) yields CDR1 LNHDA and CDR2 SQIVND. From the cysteine up to the phenylalanine, the CDR3 has a length of 13 residues. The sequence is cut down to CDR3 DNA, 39 bases in frame from base 1. The library was generated by the immunoSEQ multiplex PCR assay. The table comes from immuneACCESS by way of TCRdb, which keeps in-frame sequences with V and J called. Part of the clones is missing from these tables; in studies checked, under half for an unresolved V gene and the rest for unknown reasons. Recorded for this sample are about 38,000 clones; around 92% of them occurred a single time. The top ten constitute roughly 6.1% of the sample. Note on this clone: The antigen it recognizes is unknown. No base-level quality is on record; no much larger clone is a single base apart.

The source is a female donor with multiple sclerosis, enrolled in a pregnancy study. The receptor chain draws on TRBV19 and TRBJ2-1, with a tentative D gene TRBD1 over 6 matching bases. This specimen was CD8+ T cells from peripheral blood mononuclear cells, taken in the second trimester of pregnancy. The CDR3: CASSHGTYNEQFF. In nucleotide form, the sequence is TGTGCCAGTAGTCACGGGACATACAATGAGCAGTTCTTC.